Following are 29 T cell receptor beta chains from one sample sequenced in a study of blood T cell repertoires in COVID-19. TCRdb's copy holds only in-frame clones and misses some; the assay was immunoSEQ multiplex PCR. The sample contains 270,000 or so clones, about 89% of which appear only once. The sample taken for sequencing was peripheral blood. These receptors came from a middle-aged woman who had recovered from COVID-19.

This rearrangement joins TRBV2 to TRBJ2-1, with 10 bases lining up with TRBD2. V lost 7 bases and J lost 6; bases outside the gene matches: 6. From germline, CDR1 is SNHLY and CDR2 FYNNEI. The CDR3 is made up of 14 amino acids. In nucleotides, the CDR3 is TGTGCCAGCACCCGGATAGCGGGAGGCAATGAGCAGTTCTTC. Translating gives CASTRIAGGNEQFF.

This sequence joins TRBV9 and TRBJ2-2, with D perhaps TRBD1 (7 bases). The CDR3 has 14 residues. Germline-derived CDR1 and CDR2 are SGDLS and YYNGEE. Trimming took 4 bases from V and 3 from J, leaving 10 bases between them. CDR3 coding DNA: TGTGCCAGCAGCCTCAGGGGGGACACCGGGGAGCTGTTTTTT. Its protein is CASSLRGDTGELFF.

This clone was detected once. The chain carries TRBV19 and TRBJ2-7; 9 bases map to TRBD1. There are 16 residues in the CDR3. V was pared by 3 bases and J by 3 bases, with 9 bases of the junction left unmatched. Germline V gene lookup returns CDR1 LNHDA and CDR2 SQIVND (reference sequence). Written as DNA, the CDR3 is TGTGCCAGTAGTATCCTCCCCGGACAGGGGAACTACGAGCAGTACTTC. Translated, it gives CASSILPGQGNYEQYF.

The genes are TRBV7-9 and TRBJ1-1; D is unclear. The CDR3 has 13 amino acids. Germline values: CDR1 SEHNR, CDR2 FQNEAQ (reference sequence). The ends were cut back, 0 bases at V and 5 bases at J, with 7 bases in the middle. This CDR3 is CASSLATRTEAFF. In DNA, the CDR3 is TGTGCCAGCAGCTTAGCGACGAGGACTGAAGCTTTCTTT. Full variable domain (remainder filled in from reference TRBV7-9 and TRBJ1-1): DTGVSQNPRHKITKRGQNVTFRCDPISEHNRLYWYRQTLGQGPEFLTYFQNEAQLEKSRLLSDRFSAERPKGSFSTLEIQRTEQGDSAMYLCASSLATRTEAFFGQGTRLTVV.

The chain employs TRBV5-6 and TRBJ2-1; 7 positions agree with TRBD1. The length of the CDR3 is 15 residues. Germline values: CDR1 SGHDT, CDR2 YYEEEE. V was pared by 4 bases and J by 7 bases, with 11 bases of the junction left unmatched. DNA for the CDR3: TGTGCCAGCAGCGACGGATGGCAGGGGGTTAATGAGCAGTTCTTC. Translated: CASSDGWQGVNEQFF. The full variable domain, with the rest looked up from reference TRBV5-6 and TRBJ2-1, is DAGVTQSPTHLIKTRGQQVTLRCSPKSGHDTVSWYQQALGQGPQFIFQYYEEEERQRGNFPDRFSGHQFPNYSSELNVNALLLGDSALYLCASSDGWQGVNEQFFGPGTRLTVL.

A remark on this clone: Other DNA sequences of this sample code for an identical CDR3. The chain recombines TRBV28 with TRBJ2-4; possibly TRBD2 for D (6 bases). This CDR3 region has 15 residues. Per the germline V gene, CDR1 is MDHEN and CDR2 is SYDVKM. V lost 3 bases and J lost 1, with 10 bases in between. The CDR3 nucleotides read TGTGCCAGCAGTTTGGGGGGAGCGGCCAAAAACATTCAGTACTTC. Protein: CASSLGGAAKNIQYF.

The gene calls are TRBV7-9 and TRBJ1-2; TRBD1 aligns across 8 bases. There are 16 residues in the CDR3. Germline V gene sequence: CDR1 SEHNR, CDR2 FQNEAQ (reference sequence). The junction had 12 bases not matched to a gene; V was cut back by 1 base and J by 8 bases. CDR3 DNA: TGTGCCAGCAGCTTAGGTCTCGGCCAGGGGGCGTTCGGCTACACCTTC. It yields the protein CASSLGLGQGAFGYTF.

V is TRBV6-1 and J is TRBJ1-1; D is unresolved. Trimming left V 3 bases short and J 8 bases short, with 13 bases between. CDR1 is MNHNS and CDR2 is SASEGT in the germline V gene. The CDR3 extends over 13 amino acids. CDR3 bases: TGTGCCAGCAGTGATCGGTGGAACGGGGAAGCTTTCTTT. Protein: CASSDRWNGEAFF.

The CDR3 DNA reads as TGTGCTAGTGGTCTGACAGGGAGCCCCTACGAGCAGTACTTC. Residues: CASGLTGSPYEQYF. The chain carries TRBV12-5 and TRBJ2-7; TRBD1 agrees at 7 bases. CDR1 is LGHNT, CDR2 FRNRAP, per germline. J was trimmed by 2 bases and V by 5 bases; bases with no gene match: 6. The CDR3 sequence is 14 residues long.

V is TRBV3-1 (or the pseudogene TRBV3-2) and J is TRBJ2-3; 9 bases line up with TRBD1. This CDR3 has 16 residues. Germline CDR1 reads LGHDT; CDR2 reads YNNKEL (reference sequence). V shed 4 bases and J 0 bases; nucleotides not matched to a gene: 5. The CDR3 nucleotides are TGTGCCAGCAGCCCCGGGACAGGGATTAGCACAGATACGCAGTATTTT. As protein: CASSPGTGISTDTQYF.

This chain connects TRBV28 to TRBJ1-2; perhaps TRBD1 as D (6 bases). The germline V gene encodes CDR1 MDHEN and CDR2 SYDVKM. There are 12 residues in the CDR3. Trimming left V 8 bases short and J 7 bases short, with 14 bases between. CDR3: CASGYTGSGYTF. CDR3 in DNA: TGTGCCAGCGGGTATACAGGGTCTGGCTACACCTTC.

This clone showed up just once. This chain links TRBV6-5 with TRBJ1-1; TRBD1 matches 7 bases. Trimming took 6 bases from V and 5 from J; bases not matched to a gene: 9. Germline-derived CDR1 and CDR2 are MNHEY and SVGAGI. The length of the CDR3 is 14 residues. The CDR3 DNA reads TGTGCCAGCAGGCCCTCCCAGGGGGGTACTGAAGCTTTCTTT. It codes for CASRPSQGGTEAFF.

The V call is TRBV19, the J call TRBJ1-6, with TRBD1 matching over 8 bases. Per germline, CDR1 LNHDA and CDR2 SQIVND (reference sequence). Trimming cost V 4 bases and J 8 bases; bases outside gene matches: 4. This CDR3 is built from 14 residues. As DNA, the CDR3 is TGTGCCAGTAGTACACAGGGGGGTGATTCACCCCTCCACTTT. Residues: CASSTQGGDSPLHF.

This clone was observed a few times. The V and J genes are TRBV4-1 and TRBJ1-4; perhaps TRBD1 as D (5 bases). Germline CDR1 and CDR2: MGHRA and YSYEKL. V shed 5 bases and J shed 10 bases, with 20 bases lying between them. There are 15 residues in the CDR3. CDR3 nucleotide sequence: TGCGCCAGCAGCTATCGGGACTCAGACCCGGGAAAACTGTTTTTT. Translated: CASSYRDSDPGKLFF.

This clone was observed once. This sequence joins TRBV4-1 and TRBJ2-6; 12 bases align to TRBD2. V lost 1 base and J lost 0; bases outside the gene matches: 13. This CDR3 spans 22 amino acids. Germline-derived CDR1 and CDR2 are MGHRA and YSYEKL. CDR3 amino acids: CASSQVVRLAGGLSSGANVLTF. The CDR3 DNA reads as TGCGCCAGCAGCCAAGTGGTCCGGCTAGCGGGAGGGCTGTCCTCTGGGGCCAACGTCCTGACTTTC.

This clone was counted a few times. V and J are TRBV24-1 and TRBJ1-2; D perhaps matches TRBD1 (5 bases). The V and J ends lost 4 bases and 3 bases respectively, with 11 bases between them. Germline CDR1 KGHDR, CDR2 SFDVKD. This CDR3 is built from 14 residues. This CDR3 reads CATSDPGGDYGYTF. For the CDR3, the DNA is TGTGCCACCAGTGACCCGGGAGGGGACTATGGCTACACCTTC.

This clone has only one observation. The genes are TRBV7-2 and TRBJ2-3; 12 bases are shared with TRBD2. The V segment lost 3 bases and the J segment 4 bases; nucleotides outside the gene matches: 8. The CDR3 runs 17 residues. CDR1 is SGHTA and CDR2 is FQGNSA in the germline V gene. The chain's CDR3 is CASSFWTSGDPPDTQYF. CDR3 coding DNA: TGTGCCAGCAGCTTTTGGACTAGCGGGGACCCCCCAGATACGCAGTATTTT.

This chain's CDR3 is CASTGTDIQYF. Here the CDR3 DNA reads TGTGCCAGCACCGGGACAGATATACAGTACTTC. The chain employs TRBV12-3 or TRBV12-4 and TRBJ2-7; TRBD1 matches 7 bases. The CDR3 covers 11 residues. The J segment lost 10 bases and the V segment lost 7 bases, leaving 7 bases of the junction unmatched.

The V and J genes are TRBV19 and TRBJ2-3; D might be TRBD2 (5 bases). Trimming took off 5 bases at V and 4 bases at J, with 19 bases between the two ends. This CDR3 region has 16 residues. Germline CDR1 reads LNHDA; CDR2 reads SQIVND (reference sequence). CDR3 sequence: CASSAGVLTSPDTQYF. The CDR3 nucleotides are TGTGCCAGTAGTGCGGGCGTACTCACTTCCCCAGATACGCAGTATTTT. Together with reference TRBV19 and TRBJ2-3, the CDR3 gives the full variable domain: DGGITQSPKYLFRKEGQNVTLSCEQNLNHDAMYWYRQDPGQGLRLIYYSQIVNDFQKGDIAEGYSVSREKKESFPLTVTSAQKNPTAFYLCASSAGVLTSPDTQYFGPGTRLTVL.

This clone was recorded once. The CDR3 loop is CAWSGGPTEAFF. CDR3 bases: TGTGCCTGGAGTGGGGGGCCCACTGAAGCTTTCTTT. V gene TRBV30 combines with J gene TRBJ1-1; possibly TRBD1 for D (6 bases). Trimming removed 1 base at V and 4 bases at J, with 7 bases between. The CDR3 is 12 residues long. The germline CDR1 and CDR2 sequences are GTSNPN and SVGIG (reference sequence).

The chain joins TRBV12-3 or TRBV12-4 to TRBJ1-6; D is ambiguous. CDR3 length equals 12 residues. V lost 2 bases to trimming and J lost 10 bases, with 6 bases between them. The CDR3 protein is CASSLLRSPLHF. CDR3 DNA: TGTGCCAGCAGTTTACTTCGGTCACCCCTCCACTTT.

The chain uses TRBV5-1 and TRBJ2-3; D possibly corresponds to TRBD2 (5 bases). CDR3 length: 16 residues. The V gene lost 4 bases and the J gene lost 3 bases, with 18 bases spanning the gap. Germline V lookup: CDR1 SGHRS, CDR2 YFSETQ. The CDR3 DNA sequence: TGCGCCAGCAGCCTGGGAGAGGCAGCTAGTACAGATACGCAGTATTTT. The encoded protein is CASSLGEAASTDTQYF.

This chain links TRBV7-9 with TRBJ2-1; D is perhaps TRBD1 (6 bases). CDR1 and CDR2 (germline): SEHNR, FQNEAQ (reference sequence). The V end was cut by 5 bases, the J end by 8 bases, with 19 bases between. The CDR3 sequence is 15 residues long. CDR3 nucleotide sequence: TGTGCCAGCAGCCCCCTGGGGACACCTGAGGATGAGCAGTTCTTC. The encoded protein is CASSPLGTPEDEQFF.

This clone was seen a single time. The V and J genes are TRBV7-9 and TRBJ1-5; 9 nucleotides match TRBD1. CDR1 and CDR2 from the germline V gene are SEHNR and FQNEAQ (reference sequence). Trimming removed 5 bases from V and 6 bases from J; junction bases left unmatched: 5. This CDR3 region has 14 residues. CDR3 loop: CASSQTGGIQPQHF. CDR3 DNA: TGTGCCAGCAGCCAGACAGGGGGAATTCAGCCCCAGCATTTT.

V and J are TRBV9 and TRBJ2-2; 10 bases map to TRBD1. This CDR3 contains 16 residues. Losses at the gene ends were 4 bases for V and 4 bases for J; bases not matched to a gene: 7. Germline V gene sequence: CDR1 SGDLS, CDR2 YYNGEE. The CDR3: CASSHGTGAGTGELFF. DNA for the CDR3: TGTGCCAGCAGCCACGGGACAGGGGCCGGCACCGGGGAGCTGTTTTTT.

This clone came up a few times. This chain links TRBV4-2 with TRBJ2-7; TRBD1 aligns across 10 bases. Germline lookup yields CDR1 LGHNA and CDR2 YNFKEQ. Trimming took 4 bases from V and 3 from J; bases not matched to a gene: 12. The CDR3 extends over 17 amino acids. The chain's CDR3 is CASSLAGGTGDFYEQYF. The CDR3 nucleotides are TGTGCCAGCAGCCTCGCAGGCGGGACAGGGGATTTCTACGAGCAGTACTTC.

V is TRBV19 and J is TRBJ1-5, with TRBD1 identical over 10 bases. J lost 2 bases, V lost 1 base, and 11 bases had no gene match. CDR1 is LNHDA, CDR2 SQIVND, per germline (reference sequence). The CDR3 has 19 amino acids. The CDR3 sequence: CASSIAGMTGGTGNQPQHF. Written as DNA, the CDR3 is TGTGCCAGTAGTATAGCAGGGATGACAGGGGGCACAGGCAATCAGCCCCAGCATTTT.

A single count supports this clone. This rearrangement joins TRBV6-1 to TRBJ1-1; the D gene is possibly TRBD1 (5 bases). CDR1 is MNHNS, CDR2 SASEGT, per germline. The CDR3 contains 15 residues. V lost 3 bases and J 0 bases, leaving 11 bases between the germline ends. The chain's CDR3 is CASSELSTVNTEAFF. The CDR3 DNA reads TGTGCCAGCAGTGAGCTCTCGACAGTGAACACTGAAGCTTTCTTT.

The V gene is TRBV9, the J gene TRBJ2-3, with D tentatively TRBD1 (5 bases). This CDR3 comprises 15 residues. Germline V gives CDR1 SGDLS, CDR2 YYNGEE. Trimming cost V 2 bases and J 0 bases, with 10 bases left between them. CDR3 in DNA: TGTGCCAGCAGCGTGAATAGGGGAAGCACAGATACGCAGTATTTT. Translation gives CASSVNRGSTDTQYF.